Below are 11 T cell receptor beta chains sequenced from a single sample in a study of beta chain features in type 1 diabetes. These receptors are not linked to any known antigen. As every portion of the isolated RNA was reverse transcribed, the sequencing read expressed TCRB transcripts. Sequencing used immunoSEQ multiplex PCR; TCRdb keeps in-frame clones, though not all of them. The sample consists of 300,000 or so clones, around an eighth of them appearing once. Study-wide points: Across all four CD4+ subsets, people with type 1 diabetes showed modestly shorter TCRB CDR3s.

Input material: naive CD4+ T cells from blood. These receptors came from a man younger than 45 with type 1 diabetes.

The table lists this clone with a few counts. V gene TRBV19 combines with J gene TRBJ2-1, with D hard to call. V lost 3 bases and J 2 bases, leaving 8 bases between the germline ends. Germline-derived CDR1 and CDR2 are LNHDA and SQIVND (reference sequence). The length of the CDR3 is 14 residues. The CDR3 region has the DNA TGTGCCAGTAGTATTGAGTTTCCCTACAATGAGCAGTTCTTC. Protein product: CASSIEFPYNEQFF.

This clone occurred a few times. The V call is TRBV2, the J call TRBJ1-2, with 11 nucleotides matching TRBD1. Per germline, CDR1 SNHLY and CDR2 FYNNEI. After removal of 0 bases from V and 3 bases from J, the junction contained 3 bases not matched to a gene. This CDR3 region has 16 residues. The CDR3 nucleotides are TGTGCCAGCAGTGAAGCGTGGACAGGGGGCGACTATGGCTACACCTTC. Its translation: CASSEAWTGGDYGYTF. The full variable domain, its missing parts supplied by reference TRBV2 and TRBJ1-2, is EPEVTQTPSHQVTQMGQEVILRCVPISNHLYFYWYRQILGQKVEFLVSFYNNEISEKSEIFDDQFSVERPDGSNFTLKIRSTKLEDSAMYFCASSEAWTGGDYGYTFGSGTRLTVV.

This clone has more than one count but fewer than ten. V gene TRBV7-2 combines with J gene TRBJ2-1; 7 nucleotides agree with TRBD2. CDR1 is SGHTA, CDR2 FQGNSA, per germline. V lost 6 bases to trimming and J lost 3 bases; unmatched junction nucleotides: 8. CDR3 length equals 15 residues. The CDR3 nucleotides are TGTGCCAGCAGATCACGGGGGGTGGTCTACAATGAGCAGTTCTTC. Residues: CASRSRGVVYNEQFF.

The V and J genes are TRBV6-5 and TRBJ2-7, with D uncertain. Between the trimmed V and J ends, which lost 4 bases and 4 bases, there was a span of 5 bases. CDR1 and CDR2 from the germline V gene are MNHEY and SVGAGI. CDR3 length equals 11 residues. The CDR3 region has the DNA TGTGCCAGCAGTTGGGCTTACGAGCAGTACTTC. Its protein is CASSWAYEQYF.

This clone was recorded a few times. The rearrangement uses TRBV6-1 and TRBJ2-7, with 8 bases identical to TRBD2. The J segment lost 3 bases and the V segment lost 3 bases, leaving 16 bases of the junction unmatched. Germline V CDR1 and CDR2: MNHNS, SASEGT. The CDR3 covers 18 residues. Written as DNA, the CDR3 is TGTGCCAGCAGTGATGGCTCCATCTATACTAGCGGCCTCTACGAGCAGTACTTC. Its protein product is CASSDGSIYTSGLYEQYF.

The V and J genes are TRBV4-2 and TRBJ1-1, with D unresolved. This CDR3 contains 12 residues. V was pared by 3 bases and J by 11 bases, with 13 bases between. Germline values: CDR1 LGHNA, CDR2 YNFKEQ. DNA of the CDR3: TGTGCCAGCAGCCACGAATCCCTCAGGGCTTTCTTT. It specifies CASSHESLRAFF.

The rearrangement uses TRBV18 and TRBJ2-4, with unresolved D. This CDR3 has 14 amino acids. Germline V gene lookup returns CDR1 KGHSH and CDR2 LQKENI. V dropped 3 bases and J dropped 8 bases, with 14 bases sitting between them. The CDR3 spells CASSPSVLADIQYF. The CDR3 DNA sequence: TGTGCCAGCTCACCTTCTGTCTTGGCTGACATTCAGTACTTC.

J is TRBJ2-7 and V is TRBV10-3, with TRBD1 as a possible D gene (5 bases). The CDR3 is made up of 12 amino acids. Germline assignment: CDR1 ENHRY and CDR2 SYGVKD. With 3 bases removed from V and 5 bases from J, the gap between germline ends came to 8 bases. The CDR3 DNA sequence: TGTGCCATCAGTGAAGGGGTGGACGAGCAGTACTTC. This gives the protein CAISEGVDEQYF.

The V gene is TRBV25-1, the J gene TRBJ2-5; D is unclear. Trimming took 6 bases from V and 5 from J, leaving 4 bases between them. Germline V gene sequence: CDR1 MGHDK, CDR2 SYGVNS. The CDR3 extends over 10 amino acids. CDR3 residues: CASRRETQYF. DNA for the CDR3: TGTGCCAGCAGACGGGAGACCCAGTACTTC.

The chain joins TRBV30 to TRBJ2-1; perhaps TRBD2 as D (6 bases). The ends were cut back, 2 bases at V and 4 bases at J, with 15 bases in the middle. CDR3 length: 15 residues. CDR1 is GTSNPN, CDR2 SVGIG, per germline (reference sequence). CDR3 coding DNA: TGTGCCTGGAGTTTAGGGGCTAGCGCTTACAATGAGCAGTTCTTC. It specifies CAWSLGASAYNEQFF.

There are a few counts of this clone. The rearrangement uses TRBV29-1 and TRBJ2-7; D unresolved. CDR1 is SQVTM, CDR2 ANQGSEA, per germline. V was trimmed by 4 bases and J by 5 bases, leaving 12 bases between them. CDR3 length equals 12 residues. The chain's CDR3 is CSVVFGFHEQYF. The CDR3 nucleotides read TGCAGCGTTGTGTTCGGGTTTCACGAGCAGTACTTC.